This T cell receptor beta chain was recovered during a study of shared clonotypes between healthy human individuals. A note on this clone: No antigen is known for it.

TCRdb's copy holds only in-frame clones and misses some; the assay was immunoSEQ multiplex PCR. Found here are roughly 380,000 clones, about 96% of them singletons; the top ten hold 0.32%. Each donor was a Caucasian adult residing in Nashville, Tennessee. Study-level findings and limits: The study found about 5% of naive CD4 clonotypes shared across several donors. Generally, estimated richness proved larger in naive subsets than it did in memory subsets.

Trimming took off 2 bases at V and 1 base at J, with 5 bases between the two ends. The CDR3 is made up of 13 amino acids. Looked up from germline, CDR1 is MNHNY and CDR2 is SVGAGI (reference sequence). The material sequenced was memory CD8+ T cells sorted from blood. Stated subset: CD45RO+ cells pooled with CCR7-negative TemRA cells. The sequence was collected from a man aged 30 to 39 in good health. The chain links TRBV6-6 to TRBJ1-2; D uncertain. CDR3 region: CASSYRNNYGYTF. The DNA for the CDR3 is TGTGCCAGCAGTTACAGGAATAACTATGGCTACACCTTC.